This TCR beta chain stems from a study of T cells in Graves' hyperthyroidism and ophthalmopathy. This clonotype was seen a handful of times. The germline V and J ends were trimmed by 0 bases and 0 bases, with 14 bases remaining between them. Germline V CDR1 and CDR2: SQVTM, ANQGSEA. This CDR3 has 16 amino acids. Clinical symptoms, serum thyroxine and TRAb, thyroid ultrasound and orbital computed tomography were used for the diagnoses. RNA transcripts served as the template for amplifying TCR beta CDR3 regions. First-round RT-PCR of the TCR CDR3 relied on the HTBI primer set. From the multiplex PCR reads, TCRdb called clonotypes with MiXCR, one entry per CDR3 protein. This table holds roughly 500,000 distinct CDR3 sequences, 46% found once.

The V gene is TRBV29-1, the J gene TRBJ2-5, with a tentative D call TRBD1 (6 bases). The clonotype was recovered from an adult woman with Graves' disease, either hyperthyroidism or ophthalmopathy (not recorded which). The sample taken for sequencing was peripheral blood or thyroid tissue (not recorded which). The CDR3: CSVEDRKGQHQETQYF. In nucleotides, the CDR3 is TGCAGCGTTGAAGACCGAAAAGGACAGCACCAAGAGACCCAGTACTTC.